The sequence of this T cell receptor beta chain was determined in a study of OX40 agonist ivuxolimab in advanced cancers. Germline CDR1 WNHNN, CDR2 SYGVQD (reference sequence). The CDR3 length is 16 residues. V lost 3 bases, J lost 3 bases, and 15 bases lay in between. Profiling relied on immunoSEQ multiplex PCR, and the TCRdb table lists in-frame clones only, not all of them. The sample yields about 82,000 clones, 91% seen once. The source was CD4+ or CD8+ T cells sorted from blood, collected in a trial of the OX40 agonist ivuxolimab. The chain carries TRBV10-1 and TRBJ1-3, with D tentatively TRBD1 (5 bases). The source of this sequence is an adult with an advanced solid tumor such as melanoma, head and neck, liver or kidney cancer. In DNA, the CDR3 is TGCGCCAGCAGTGAATCGGGACCTCCTTATGGAAACACCATATATTTT. Amino acid sequence: CASSESGPPYGNTIYF.